The 18 T cell receptor beta chains below come from one sample, sequenced in a study of blood T cells in healthy people across ages. Then a second PCR, running about 7 to 11 cycles, was carried out with a sample-barcoded 5' primer and a J-beta primer mix. A single record per CDR3 protein comes from TCRdb applying MiXCR to the 5' RACE reads. The sample has about 1.5 million distinct CDR3 sequences, roughly 43% seen once. Sequencing used blood. The receptors derive from a woman aged 18-29 years in good health.

The rearrangement joins TRBV4-1 to TRBJ1-5; no reliable D call. CDR1 and CDR2 (germline): MGHRA, YSYEKL. V was clipped by 1 base and J by 7 bases, with 14 bases between them. The CDR3 covers 15 residues. For the CDR3, the DNA is TGCGCCAGCAGCCAAGTCTCGGGTCCAAACCAGCCCCAGCATTTT. This translates into CASSQVSGPNQPQHF.

About this clonotype: A much larger clone is a single base away; this may be a read error. CDR3 sequence (DNA): TGTGCCAGCAGTGATTATCGATACAATGAGCAGTTCTTC. This encodes CASSDYRYNEQFF. The rearrangement uses TRBV25-1 and TRBJ2-1; D gene uncertain. This CDR3 is 13 amino acids long. The V and J ends lost 3 bases and 4 bases respectively, with 7 bases between them. The germline CDR1 and CDR2 sequences are MGHDK and SYGVNS.

The CDR3 sequence is CSANPGLADKRDEQYF. DNA for the CDR3: TGCAGTGCTAATCCGGGACTAGCGGACAAGAGGGATGAGCAGTACTTC. The genes are TRBV20-1 and TRBJ2-1; 11 bases match TRBD2. The J call may be in error: the DNA end matches TRBJ2-7 better. The germline CDR1 and CDR2 sequences are DFQATT and SNEGSKA (reference sequence). CDR3 length: 16 residues.

The CDR3 sequence is CASSPYGIDTQYF. For the CDR3, the DNA is TGCGCCAGCAGCCCCTACGGGATAGATACGCAGTATTTT. This chain connects TRBV5-1 to TRBJ2-3, with D maybe TRBD2 (5 bases). V lost 4 bases, J lost 5 bases, and 11 bases lay in between. CDR1 is SGHRS, CDR2 YFSETQ, per germline. The CDR3 consists of 13 residues. Full variable domain (remainder filled in from reference TRBV5-1 and TRBJ2-3): KAGVTQTPRYLIKTRGQQVTLSCSPISGHRSVSWYQQTPGQGLQFLFEYFSETQRNKGNFPGRFSGRQFSNSRSEMNVSTLELGDSALYLCASSPYGIDTQYFGPGTRLTVL.

This clonotype was found a few times. V gene TRBV20-1 combines with J gene TRBJ1-5; tentative D call: TRBD1 (6 bases). Germline values: CDR1 DFQATT, CDR2 SNEGSKA (reference sequence). Trimming took off 5 bases at V and 6 bases at J, with 11 bases between the two ends. The CDR3 sequence is 12 residues long. The CDR3 region has the DNA TGCAGTGCTGGTGGGACATCTCAGCCCCAGCATTTT. Translation: CSAGGTSQPQHF.

This clonotype was observed a handful of times. The V and J genes are TRBV12-3 or TRBV12-4 and TRBJ1-1; no clear D. The germline V and J ends were trimmed by 3 bases and 1 base, with 9 bases remaining between them. The CDR3 is 14 amino acids. CDR3 bases: TGTGCCAGCAGTTTTGGGCCAAGGAACACTGAAGCTTTCTTT. Translating gives CASSFGPRNTEAFF.

This rearrangement joins TRBV7-2 to TRBJ2-3, with a weak D call TRBD1 (5 bases). With 8 bases removed from V and 1 base from J, the gap between germline ends came to 16 bases. CDR1 SGHTA and CDR2 FQGNSA come from the germline V gene. The CDR3 runs 15 residues. This chain's CDR3 is CASSSQRGGTDTQYF. The DNA for the CDR3 is TGTGCCAGCTCTTCCCAAAGGGGCGGCACAGATACGCAGTATTTT.

Comment on this clonotype: A much larger clone differs from this one at a single base, so this may be a read error. The chain carries TRBV20-1 and TRBJ2-5; 7 bases align to TRBD1. The end of the DNA fits TRBJ2-7 better, so the J call may be wrong. Per germline, CDR1 DFQATT and CDR2 SNEGSKA (reference sequence). The CDR3 consists of 14 residues. CDR3 coding DNA: TGCAGTGCTCGACAGGGATCCTACTCCCACGAGCAGTACTTC. Protein: CSARQGSYSHEQYF.

This clonotype was counted only a few times. The rearrangement uses TRBV4-1 and TRBJ2-4; D gene ambiguous. CDR1 is MGHRA, CDR2 YSYEKL, per germline. The length of the CDR3 is 15 residues. Trimming removed 0 bases at V and 0 bases at J, with 6 bases between. Here the CDR3 reads CASSQDLVAKNIQYF. CDR3 nucleotide sequence: TGCGCCAGCAGCCAAGATTTAGTAGCCAAAAACATTCAGTACTTC.

This clonotype showed up just a few times. V gene TRBV4-3 combines with J gene TRBJ2-1, with 8 bases identical to TRBD1. The V gene's germline CDR1 is LGHNA and CDR2 YSLEER. The CDR3 spans 16 residues. V lost 0 bases and J lost 5; bases outside the gene matches: 6. In DNA, the CDR3 is TGCGCCAGCAGCCAAGATCACGGACAGGGAAACAATGAGCAGTTCTTC. Amino acids: CASSQDHGQGNNEQFF.

This clonotype was detected only a few times. The chain has TRBV4-1 and TRBJ1-4; no firm D call. V lost 0 bases, J lost 3 bases, and 17 bases lay in between. The CDR3 totals 18 residues. Germline V gene lookup returns CDR1 MGHRA and CDR2 YSYEKL. The CDR3: CASSQEVLRTASNEKLFF. DNA of the CDR3: TGCGCCAGCAGCCAAGAGGTCCTACGAACAGCTTCTAATGAAAAACTGTTTTTT.

The J gene is TRBJ2-1, the V gene TRBV11-2; unclear D gene. Trimming took off 5 bases at V and 7 bases at J, with 9 bases between the two ends. The V gene's germline CDR1 is SGHAT and CDR2 FQNNGV. The CDR3 sequence is 12 residues long. DNA of the CDR3: TGTGCCAGCAGCGGAGCTTTGAATGAGCAGTTCTTC. Residues: CASSGALNEQFF.

The genes are TRBV7-9 and TRBJ2-1, with D possibly being TRBD1 (5 bases). Germline V gene lookup returns CDR1 SEHNR and CDR2 FQNEAQ (reference sequence). The CDR3 totals 15 residues. Deletions cut 3 bases from V and 1 base from J, with 10 bases between. The CDR3 sequence is CASSFRVGSYNEQFF. Here the CDR3 DNA reads TGTGCCAGCAGCTTCAGGGTTGGGTCCTACAATGAGCAGTTCTTC.

The V gene is TRBV20-1, the J gene TRBJ2-3, with 7 bases lining up with TRBD1. Trimming at V came to 6 bases and at J to 2 bases, leaving 14 bases not matched to a gene. This CDR3 has 16 amino acids. Germline loops: CDR1 DFQATT, CDR2 SNEGSKA (reference sequence). The CDR3 DNA sequence: TGCAGTGCCGCGCGACTGACAGGGCTTACCACAGATACGCAGTATTTT. Translation gives CSAARLTGLTTDTQYF.

With respect to this clonotype: A much larger clone differs by one base, so this may be a read error. The chain employs TRBV7-9 and TRBJ2-2; a weak D match, TRBD2 (6 bases). Looked up from germline, CDR1 is SEHNR and CDR2 is FQNEAQ (reference sequence). The CDR3 runs to 14 residues. The CDR3 DNA is TGTGCCATCAGCCCGGGACTTTACACCGGGGAGCTGTTTTTT. Encoded protein: CAISPGLYTGELFF. Drawing the rest from reference TRBV7-9 and TRBJ2-2, the complete variable domain is DTGVSQNPRHKITKRGQNVTFRCDPISEHNRLYWYRQTLGQGPEFLTYFQNEAQLEKSRLLSDRFSAERPKGSFSTLEIQRTEQGDSAMYLCAISPGLYTGELFFGEGSRLTVL.

This clonotype was picked up a small number of times. This chain joins TRBV5-1 and TRBJ2-7; D might be TRBD2 (6 bases). CDR1 SGHRS and CDR2 YFSETQ come from the germline V gene. The germline V and J ends were trimmed by 3 bases and 7 bases, with 29 bases remaining between them. The CDR3 runs to 18 residues. CDR3 loop: CASSSRLDRTFIYNEQYF. Written as DNA, the CDR3 is TGCGCCAGCAGCTCCCGACTAGATAGAACTTTCATCTACAATGAGCAGTACTTC.

This clonotype was found once. An end of the junction differs from the germline gene, which may be a read error. The J gene is TRBJ2-1, the V gene TRBV18, with D unresolved. From germline, CDR1 is KGHSH and CDR2 LQKENI. The CDR3 consists of 12 residues. The CDR3 coding sequence is TGTGCCAGCGCACCAGGCGTTCAAGAGCAGTTCTTC. Its protein product is CASAPGVQEQFF.

The genes are TRBV4-1 and TRBJ2-3, with D hard to call. This CDR3 contains 18 residues. Trimming cost V 5 bases and J 0 bases, with 21 bases left between them. Germline values: CDR1 MGHRA, CDR2 YSYEKL. The CDR3 DNA follows: TGCGCCAGCAGCTTATTCCCAGTAGTAAGTTTCAGCACAGATACGCAGTATTTT. Its translation is CASSLFPVVSFSTDTQYF.